The clone carrying this TCR beta chain was counted at least ten times. What it binds is not known. The record originates from a study of CD8 T cells in ankylosing spondylitis. Findings and limits, study-wide: What appeared characteristic of ankylosing spondylitis blood was a TCR beta motif of several highly homologous variants. Disease-linked clones displayed a CD8+ phenotype and appeared relatively rarely in peripheral blood.

The CDR3 has 16 residues. From germline, CDR1 is SGHVS and CDR2 FQNEAQ. With V trimmed by 5 bases and J by 2 bases, 6 bases remained unmatched. Via MiXCR, TCRdb re-called the 5' RACE reads, giving one row per CDR3 protein. Of 200,000 to 250,000 distinct CDR3 sequences listed, more than 9% are singletons. This receptor was obtained from a male donor with ankylosing spondylitis or in good health (not recorded which). Sequencing used blood, either unsorted or a sorted T cell fraction (not recorded which). The chain recombines TRBV7-8 with TRBJ1-4; 9 nucleotides agree with TRBD1. The CDR3 is CASSLTGGGTNEKLFF. The CDR3 DNA follows: TGTGCCAGCAGCCTGACAGGGGGTGGCACTAATGAAAAACTGTTTTTT.